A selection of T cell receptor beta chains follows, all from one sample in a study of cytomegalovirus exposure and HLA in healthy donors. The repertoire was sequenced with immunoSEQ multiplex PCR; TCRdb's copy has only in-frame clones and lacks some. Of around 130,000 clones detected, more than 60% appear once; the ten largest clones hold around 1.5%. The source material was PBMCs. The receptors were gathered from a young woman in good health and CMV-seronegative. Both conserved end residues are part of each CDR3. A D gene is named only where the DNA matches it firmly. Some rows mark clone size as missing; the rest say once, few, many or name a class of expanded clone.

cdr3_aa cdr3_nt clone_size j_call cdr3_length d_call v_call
CASGLGSSGSSYEQYF TGTGCTAGTGGTTTGGGGTCTAGCGGGAGTAGTTACGAGCAGTACTTC NA TRBJ2-7 16 TRBD2 TRBV12-5
CAWSRGGGNYNEQFF TGTGCCTGGTCCCGTGGGGGCGGTAACTACAATGAGCAGTTCTTC once TRBJ2-1 15 NA TRBV30
CASSWGEANQPQHF TGCGCCAGCAGCTGGGGGGAGGCCAATCAGCCCCAGCATTTT NA TRBJ1-5 14 NA TRBV5-1
CASSSFKRSSYNEQFF TGTGCCAGCAGCTCGTTTAAGAGGAGCTCCTACAATGAGCAGTTCTTC NA TRBJ2-1 16 NA TRBV5-6
CASSQVQGLLNTEAFF TGTGCCAGCAGCCAAGTTCAGGGGCTTTTGAACACTGAAGCTTTCTTT NA TRBJ1-1 16 NA TRBV14
CASSYATGGGGYTF TGTGCCAGCAGTTACGCTACAGGGGGCGGTGGCTACACCTTC NA TRBJ1-2 14 TRBD1 TRBV6-5
CASSEREGVYNEQFF TGTGCCAGCAGTGAGCGTGAGGGGGTCTACAATGAGCAGTTCTTC NA TRBJ2-1 15 NA TRBV2
CASSVGGTSTDTQYF TGTGCCAGCAGTGTTGGGGGGACTAGCACAGATACGCAGTATTTT NA TRBJ2-3 15 NA TRBV2
CASRVGQPAYEQYF TGTGCCAGCAGAGTAGGACAGCCCGCCTACGAGCAGTACTTC NA TRBJ2-7 14 NA TRBV2
CASSLGQVSYEQYF TGTGCCAGCAGCTTAGGGCAGGTCTCCTACGAGCAGTACTTC NA TRBJ2-7 14 NA TRBV7-9
CASSYSGRLQETQYF TGTGCCAGCAGTTACAGCGGGAGGCTACAGGAGACCCAGTACTTC NA TRBJ2-5 15 TRBD2 TRBV6-5
CASSSSGSRDNEQFF TGCGCCAGCAGTAGCAGCGGGAGTCGGGACAATGAGCAGTTCTTC NA TRBJ2-1 15 TRBD2 TRBV10-1
CASSQDTEDTQYF TGCGCCAGCAGCCAAGATACTGAAGATACGCAGTATTTT NA TRBJ2-3 13 NA TRBV4-1
CASSFGIGAGEEFF NA NA TRBJ2-1 14 NA TRBV5-1
CATYEGDSGANVLTF TGTGCCACCTATGAGGGGGACTCTGGGGCCAACGTCCTGACTTTC NA TRBJ2-6 15 NA TRBV6-1
CASSADGGVRNQPQHF TGTGCCAGTAGCGCAGATGGGGGGGTACGCAATCAGCCCCAGCATTTT few TRBJ1-5 16 NA TRBV19